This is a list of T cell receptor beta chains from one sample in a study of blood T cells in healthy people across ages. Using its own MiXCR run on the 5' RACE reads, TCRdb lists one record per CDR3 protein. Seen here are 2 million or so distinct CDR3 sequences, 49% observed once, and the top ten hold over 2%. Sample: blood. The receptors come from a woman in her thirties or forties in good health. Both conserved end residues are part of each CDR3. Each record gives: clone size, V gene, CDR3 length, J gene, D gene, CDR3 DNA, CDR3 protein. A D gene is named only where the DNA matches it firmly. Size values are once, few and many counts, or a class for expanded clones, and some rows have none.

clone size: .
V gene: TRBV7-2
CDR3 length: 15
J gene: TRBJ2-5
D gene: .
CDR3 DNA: TGTGCCAGCAGCTTAGGGGGACTTAACCAAGAGACCCAGTACTTC
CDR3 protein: CASSLGGLNQETQYF

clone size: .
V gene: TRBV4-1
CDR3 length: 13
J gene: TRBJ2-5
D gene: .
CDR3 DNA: TGCGCCAGCAGCCAAGACGATCAGGAGACCCAGTACTTC
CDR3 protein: CASSQDDQETQYF

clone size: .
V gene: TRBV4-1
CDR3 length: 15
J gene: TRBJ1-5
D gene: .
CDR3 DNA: TGCGCCAGCAGAGCTCTTGGTACGGGCAATCAGCCCCAGCATTTT
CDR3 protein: CASRALGTGNQPQHF

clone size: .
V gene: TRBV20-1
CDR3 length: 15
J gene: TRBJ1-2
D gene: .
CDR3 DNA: TGCAGTGCTAGAGCCTGGCAGGGGTTGTCCTATGGCTACACCTTC
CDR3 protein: CSARAWQGLSYGYTF

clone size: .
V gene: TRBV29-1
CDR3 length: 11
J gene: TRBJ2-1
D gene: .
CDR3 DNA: TGCAGCGTCCAAGGGGGCAATGAGCAGTTCTTC
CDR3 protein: CSVQGGNEQFF

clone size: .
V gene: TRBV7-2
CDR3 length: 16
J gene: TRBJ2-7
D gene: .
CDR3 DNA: TGTGCCAGCAGCCCTCGAATGGGCAGTCCGTCCTACGAGCAGTACTTC
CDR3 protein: CASSPRMGSPSYEQYF

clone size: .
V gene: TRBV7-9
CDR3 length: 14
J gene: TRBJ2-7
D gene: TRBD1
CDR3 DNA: TGTGCCAGCAGCTACTTCCGGACAGGGGGCGAGCAGTACTTC
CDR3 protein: CASSYFRTGGEQYF

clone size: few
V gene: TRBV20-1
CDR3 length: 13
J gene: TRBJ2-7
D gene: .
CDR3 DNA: TGCAGTGCTAGAGGGGACGTGAACTACGAGCAGTACTTC
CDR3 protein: CSARGDVNYEQYF

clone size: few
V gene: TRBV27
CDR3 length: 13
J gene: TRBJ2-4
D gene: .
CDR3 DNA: TGTGCCAGCAGAGGTTTCGCCAAAAACATTCAGTACTTC
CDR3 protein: CASRGFAKNIQYF

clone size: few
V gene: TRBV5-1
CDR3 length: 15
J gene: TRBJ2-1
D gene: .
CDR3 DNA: TGCGCCAGCAGCTTGGACGCCGGGACTTTCAATGAGCAGTTCTTC
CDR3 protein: CASSLDAGTFNEQFF

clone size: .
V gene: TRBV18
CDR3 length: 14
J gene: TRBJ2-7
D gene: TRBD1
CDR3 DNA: TGTGCCAGCTCCTTTTCCGGGACAGGGAGCGAGCAGTACTTC
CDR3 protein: CASSFSGTGSEQYF

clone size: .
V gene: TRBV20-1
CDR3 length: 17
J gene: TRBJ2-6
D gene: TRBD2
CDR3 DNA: TGCAGTGCTAGGCCCCGGGGGGGAAGCTCTGGGGCCAACGTCCTGACTTTC
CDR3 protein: CSARPRGGSSGANVLTF

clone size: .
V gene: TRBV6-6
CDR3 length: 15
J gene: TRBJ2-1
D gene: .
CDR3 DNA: TGTGCCAGCAGGGAACGGACGGGGACCTACAATGAGCAGTTCTTC
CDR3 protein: CASRERTGTYNEQFF

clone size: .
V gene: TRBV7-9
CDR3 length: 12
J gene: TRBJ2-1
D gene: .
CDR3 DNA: TGTGCCAGCAGCTTCCTTTTGCATGAGCAGTTCTTC
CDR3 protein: CASSFLLHEQFF

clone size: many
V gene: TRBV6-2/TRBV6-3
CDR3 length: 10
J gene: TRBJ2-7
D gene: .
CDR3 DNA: TGTGCCAGCAGCCCCTACGAGCAGTACTTC
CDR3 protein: CASSPYEQYF

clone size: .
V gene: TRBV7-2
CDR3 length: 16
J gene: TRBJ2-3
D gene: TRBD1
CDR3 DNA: TGTGCCAGCAGCTTATACCGGACAGGGAGAACAGATACGCAGTATTTT
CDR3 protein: CASSLYRTGRTDTQYF

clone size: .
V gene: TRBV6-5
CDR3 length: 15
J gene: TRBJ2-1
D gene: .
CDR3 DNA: TGTGCCAGCAGTTACTCGATTTCGGGATACAATGAGCAGTTCTTC
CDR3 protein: CASSYSISGYNEQFF

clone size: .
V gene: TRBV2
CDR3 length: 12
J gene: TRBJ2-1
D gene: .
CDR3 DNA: TGTACCAGCAGTGACGGAAACGGGGAGCAGTTCTTC
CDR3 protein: CTSSDGNGEQFF

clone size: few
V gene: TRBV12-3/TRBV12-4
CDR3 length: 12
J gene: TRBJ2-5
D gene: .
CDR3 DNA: TGTGCCAGCCGGGGCGCGGGAGAGACCCAGTACTTC
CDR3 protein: CASRGAGETQYF

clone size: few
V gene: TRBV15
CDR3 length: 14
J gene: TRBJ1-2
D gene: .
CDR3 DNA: TGTGCCACCAGCAGAGAGGGGGCGAACTATGGCTACACCTTC
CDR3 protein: CATSREGANYGYTF

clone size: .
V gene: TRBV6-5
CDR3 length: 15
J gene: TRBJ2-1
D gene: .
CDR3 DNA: TGTGCCAGCAGTTACGATCCAGGGGCTTACACTGAGCAGTTCTTC
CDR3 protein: CASSYDPGAYTEQFF

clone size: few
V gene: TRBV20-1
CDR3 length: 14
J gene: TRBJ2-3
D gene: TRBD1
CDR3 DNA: TGCAGTGCTAGAGAAGACAGGGTGACAGATACGCAGTATTTT
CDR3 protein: CSAREDRVTDTQYF

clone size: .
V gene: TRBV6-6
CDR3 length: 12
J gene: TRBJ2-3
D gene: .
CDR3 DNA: TGTGCCAGCACCGACTCTTCGGATACGCGGTATTTT
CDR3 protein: CASTDSSDTRYF

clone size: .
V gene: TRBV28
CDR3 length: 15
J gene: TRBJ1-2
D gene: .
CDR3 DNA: TGTGCCAGCGGCCGATCTCAACCTGCACCTTATGGCTACACCTTC
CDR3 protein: CASGRSQPAPYGYTF

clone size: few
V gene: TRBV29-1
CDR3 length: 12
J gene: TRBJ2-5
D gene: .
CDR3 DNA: TGCAGCGTTGGCTCCACTCAAGAGACCCAGTACTTC
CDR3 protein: CSVGSTQETQYF

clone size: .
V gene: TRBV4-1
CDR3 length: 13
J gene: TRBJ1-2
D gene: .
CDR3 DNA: TGCGCCAGCAGCCAAACAAGGTTAGGTGGCTACACCTTC
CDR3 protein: CASSQTRLGGYTF

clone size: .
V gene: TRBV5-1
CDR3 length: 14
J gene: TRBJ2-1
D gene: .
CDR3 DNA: TGCGCCAGCAGCTTCGCCAGGGGAAACAATGAGCAGTTCTTC
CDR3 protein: CASSFARGNNEQFF

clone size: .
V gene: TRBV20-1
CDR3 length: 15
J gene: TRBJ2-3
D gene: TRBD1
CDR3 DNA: TGCAGTGCTACCCCTGGGGACAGGGAGAAGGATACGCAGTATTTT
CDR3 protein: CSATPGDREKDTQYF

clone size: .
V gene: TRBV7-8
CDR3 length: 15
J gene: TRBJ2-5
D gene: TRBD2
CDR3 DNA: TGTGCCAGCAGCCTTAGCGGGGGGGCCTTAGATGAGCAGTACTTC
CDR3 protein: CASSLSGGALDEQYF

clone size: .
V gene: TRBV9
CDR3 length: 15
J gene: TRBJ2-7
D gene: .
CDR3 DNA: TGTGCCAGCAGCGTAAGTCGGACGGACCCCTACGAGCAGTACTTC
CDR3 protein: CASSVSRTDPYEQYF

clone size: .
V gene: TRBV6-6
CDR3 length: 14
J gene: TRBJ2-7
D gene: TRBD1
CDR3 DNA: TGTGCCAGCACTTCCCGCAGGGGGACCCACGAGCAGTACTTC
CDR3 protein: CASTSRRGTHEQYF

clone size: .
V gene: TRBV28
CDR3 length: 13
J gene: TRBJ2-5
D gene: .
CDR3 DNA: TGTGCCAGCAGTGCGCACAGCAGGAAGACCCAGTACTTC
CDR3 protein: CASSAHSRKTQYF

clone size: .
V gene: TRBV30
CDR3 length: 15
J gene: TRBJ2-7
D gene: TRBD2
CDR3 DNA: TGTGCCTGGAGTCCAACCCATCGGGAGGGCCTCAAGCAGTACTTC
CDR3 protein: CAWSPTHREGLKQYF

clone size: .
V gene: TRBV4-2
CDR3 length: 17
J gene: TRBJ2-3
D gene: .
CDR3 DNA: TGTGCCAGCAGCCAAGATCCCACCGGTGGCGCCACAGATACGCAGTATTTT
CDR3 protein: CASSQDPTGGATDTQYF

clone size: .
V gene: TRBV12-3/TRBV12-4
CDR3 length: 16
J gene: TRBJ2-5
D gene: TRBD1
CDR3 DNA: TGTGCCAGCAGTGCGACAGGGCTCAAAGGTCACGCGACCCAGTACTTC
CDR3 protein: CASSATGLKGHATQYF

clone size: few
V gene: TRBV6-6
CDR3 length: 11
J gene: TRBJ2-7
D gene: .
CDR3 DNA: TGTGCCAGCAGTCCTCTGGAGGAGCAGTACTTC
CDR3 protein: CASSPLEEQYF